The 29 T cell receptor beta chains listed next were all sequenced from one sample in a study of shared clonotypes between healthy human individuals (dated by TCRdb to the early 2020s). The library was obtained by the immunoSEQ multiplex PCR assay. The immuneACCESS repertoire file appears here via TCRdb, limited to in-frame rearrangements. These files lack a portion of the clones; in checked studies, under half of the deficit traces to unresolved V genes, and the cause of the others is not known. Present in this sample are millions of clones, about 92% of which were seen just once. Of the sample, around 0.14% is held by the ten largest clones. The sequenced sample consisted of naive CD4+ T cells sorted from blood. The sample's cell subset or site label, in plain terms: CD45RA+ positively selected. These receptors originate from a man aged 18 to 35 in good health.

The chain uses TRBV10-1 and TRBJ2-3; D may be TRBD2 (6 bases). The CDR3 runs 16 residues. CDR1 and CDR2 (germline): WNHNN, SYGVQD (reference sequence). Trimming removed 1 base at V and 2 bases at J, with 13 bases between. This CDR3 reads CASSELAAWPTDTQYF. CDR3 DNA: TGCGCCAGCAGTGAGTTAGCGGCTTGGCCCACAGATACGCAGTATTTT.

This clone was counted a few times. The J gene is TRBJ2-7, the V gene TRBV5-4; tentative D call: TRBD2 (6 bases). The CDR3 runs 13 residues. Trimming took 0 bases from V and 5 from J, leaving 9 bases between them. Germline loops: CDR1 SGHNT, CDR2 YYREEE (reference sequence). CDR3: CASSLAKRDEQYF. The CDR3 DNA reads as TGTGCCAGCAGCTTGGCGAAGCGGGACGAGCAGTACTTC.

This clone was counted a single time. The DNA for the CDR3 is TGCGCCAGCAGCTTCGGGGGAGGGCCACTTCGGGAGCAGTACTTC. It specifies CASSFGGGPLREQYF. V is TRBV5-1 and J is TRBJ2-7; TRBD2 matches at 7 bases. Germline V gene data show CDR1 as SGHRS and CDR2 as YFSETQ. The CDR3 spans 15 residues. V lost 2 bases to trimming and J lost 7 bases; unmatched junction nucleotides: 12.

The V gene is TRBV27, the J gene TRBJ2-7; D uncertain. V was trimmed by 3 bases and J by 0 bases, leaving 18 bases between them. The CDR3 contains 17 residues. CDR1 and CDR2 (germline): MNHEY, SMNVEV (reference sequence). The CDR3 DNA reads TGTGCCAGCAGTTTGCCCCAACTCGACGCGCGCTCCTACGAGCAGTACTTC. The encoded protein is CASSLPQLDARSYEQYF.

V is TRBV4-1 and J is TRBJ2-7; TRBD1 agrees at 9 bases. The CDR3 sequence is 15 residues long. CDR1 and CDR2 (germline): MGHRA, YSYEKL. Trimming removed 4 bases from V and 3 bases from J; junction bases left unmatched: 7. This CDR3 is CASSLRDREVYEQYF. The CDR3 DNA reads TGCGCCAGCAGCCTCCGGGACAGGGAAGTCTACGAGCAGTACTTC.

This clone was found once. V gene TRBV28 combines with J gene TRBJ2-7, with D possibly TRBD2 on 6 matching bases. Germline V gives CDR1 MDHEN, CDR2 SYDVKM. The length of the CDR3 is 18 residues. Between the trimmed V and J ends, which lost 3 bases and 2 bases, there was a span of 23 bases. The CDR3 region is CASSFFLSTGRTTYEQYF. CDR3 sequence (DNA): TGTGCCAGCAGTTTTTTTTTGTCTACGGGACGGACTACCTACGAGCAGTACTTC.

In this sample, this clone turned up a few times. V usage is TRBV2 and J usage is TRBJ1-5; the D is unclear. The CDR3 has 15 residues. The V gene's germline CDR1 is SNHLY and CDR2 FYNNEI. Trimming took off 3 bases at V and 0 bases at J, with 9 bases between the two ends. CDR3 residues: CASSEVRYSNQPQHF. Written as DNA, the CDR3 is TGTGCCAGCAGTGAGGTCAGATATAGCAATCAGCCCCAGCATTTT.

The genes are TRBV5-1 and TRBJ1-1; D is perhaps TRBD1 (6 bases). Looked up from germline, CDR1 is SGHRS and CDR2 is YFSETQ. V shed 1 base and J shed 1 base, with 14 bases lying between them. The CDR3 has 16 amino acids. The CDR3 nucleotides read TGCGCCAGCAGCTTGAGGTCGGGGGCTGGGAACACTGAAGCTTTCTTT. The encoded protein is CASSLRSGAGNTEAFF.

The chain employs TRBV7-8 and TRBJ1-5; a possible D gene is TRBD1 (5 bases). CDR1 SGHVS and CDR2 FQNEAQ come from the germline V gene. V was shortened by 5 bases and J by 4 bases, with 18 bases between the two germline ends. There are 16 residues in the CDR3. The CDR3 is CASSPMGLGGNQPQHF. The CDR3 DNA reads TGTGCCAGCAGCCCCATGGGACTCGGAGGTAATCAGCCCCAGCATTTT.

The chain combines TRBV19 with TRBJ1-1, with no clear D. V lost 1 base to trimming and J lost 0 bases, with 12 bases between them. CDR3 length: 16 amino acids. The germline gives CDR1 LNHDA, CDR2 SQIVND (reference sequence). The CDR3, as DNA: TGTGCCAGTAGTATAGCGGACCGGTACTTGAACACTGAAGCTTTCTTT. Protein sequence: CASSIADRYLNTEAFF.

The chain is built from TRBV13 and TRBJ2-1, with 7 bases lining up with TRBD2. This CDR3 spans 16 amino acids. J gave up 4 bases and V 5 bases, and 11 bases lay outside the gene matches. Germline V gene sequence: CDR1 PRHDT, CDR2 FYEKMQ (reference sequence). The CDR3 DNA is TGTGCCAGCAGCCGCGGCGCGGGAGCGCGGTACAATGAGCAGTTCTTC. Protein product: CASSRGAGARYNEQFF.

V is TRBV7-2 and J is TRBJ1-1, with D maybe TRBD1 (6 bases). V was trimmed by 4 bases and J by 0 bases, leaving 15 bases between them. CDR1 is SGHTA, CDR2 FQGNSA, per germline. The CDR3 sequence is 16 residues long. CDR3 nucleotide sequence: TGTGCCAGCAGCTCGGCCCGAAGGACAGTGAACACTGAAGCTTTCTTT. This codes for CASSSARRTVNTEAFF.

V gene TRBV16 combines with J gene TRBJ2-3; D is ambiguous. The CDR3 contains 16 residues. CDR1 and CDR2 (germline): KGHSY, FQNENV. Trimming pared 0 bases from V and 1 base from J, leaving 11 bases between. The CDR3 sequence is CASSQSTTPGTDTQYF. The CDR3, as DNA: TGTGCCAGCAGCCAATCGACGACTCCCGGCACAGATACGCAGTATTTT.

The rearrangement links TRBV29-1 to TRBJ2-5; D unresolved. The CDR3 is 11 residues long. Trimming removed 5 bases at V and 4 bases at J, with 8 bases between. CDR1 SQVTM and CDR2 ANQGSEA come from the germline V gene. The CDR3 region has the DNA TGCAGCGTTCGGATGGGAGAGACCCAGTACTTC. As protein: CSVRMGETQYF.

Here the CDR3 reads CASRANGGTDTQYF. CDR3 coding DNA: TGCGCCAGCCGAGCGAACGGGGGCACAGATACGCAGTATTTT. This chain connects TRBV10-2 to TRBJ2-3, with D perhaps matching TRBD2 (5 bases). This CDR3 contains 14 residues. With 8 bases removed from V and 1 base from J, the gap between germline ends came to 13 bases. Looked up from germline, CDR1 is WSHSY and CDR2 is SAAADI.

The chain combines TRBV29-1 with TRBJ2-7, with TRBD2 as a possible D gene (5 bases). Trimming pared 8 bases from V and 4 bases from J, leaving 12 bases between. This CDR3 comprises 11 residues. From germline, CDR1 is SQVTM and CDR2 ANQGSEA. DNA of the CDR3: TGCAGCTCCTCCTCGGGGTACGAGCAGTACTTC. Encoded protein: CSSSSGYEQYF.

V is TRBV2 and J is TRBJ2-7; D uncertain. Germline V CDR1 and CDR2: SNHLY, FYNNEI. V shed 6 bases and J shed 4 bases, with 13 bases lying between them. The CDR3 loop spans 13 amino acids. CDR3 sequence (DNA): TGTGCCAGCAGGTCCAGTCAGTTGTACGAGCAGTACTTC. Translation: CASRSSQLYEQYF. The entire variable domain, with the rest obtained from reference TRBV2 and TRBJ2-7, is as follows: EPEVTQTPSHQVTQMGQEVILRCVPISNHLYFYWYRQILGQKVEFLVSFYNNEISEKSEIFDDQFSVERPDGSNFTLKIRSTKLEDSAMYFCASRSSQLYEQYFGPGTRLTVT.

This rearrangement joins TRBV4-3 to TRBJ2-1; TRBD2 matches at 14 bases. The V and J ends lost 0 bases and 8 bases, in that order; junction bases with no gene match: 6. Germline values: CDR1 LGHNA, CDR2 YSLEER. CDR3 length: 17 amino acids. The CDR3 sequence: CASSQEFGLAGGDEQFF. DNA of the CDR3: TGCGCCAGCAGCCAAGAATTTGGACTAGCGGGAGGTGATGAGCAGTTCTTC.

The gene calls are TRBV10-2 and TRBJ2-7; D remains unclear. Trimming stripped 4 bases from V and 7 bases from J, with 17 bases between. In germline, CDR1 is WSHSY, CDR2 SAAADI. This CDR3 comprises 14 residues. CDR3 nucleotides: TGCGCCAGCAGTGTAGCCGAGACCGCGAGAGAGCAGTACTTC. It encodes CASSVAETAREQYF.

Points on this clone: This CDR3 is also generated by other DNA sequences in the sample. The chain combines TRBV10-3 with TRBJ2-1, with 9 nucleotides matching TRBD2. The CDR3 has 15 residues. The germline V gene has CDR1 ENHRY and CDR2 SYGVKD. The trim removed 0 bases at V and 7 bases at J, leaving 4 bases unmatched. The chain's CDR3 is CAISESLAGENEQFF. CDR3 DNA sequence: TGTGCCATCAGTGAGTCATTAGCGGGAGAGAATGAGCAGTTCTTC.

The V gene is TRBV6-5, the J gene TRBJ2-7; TRBD1 matches at 7 bases. V dropped 5 bases and J dropped 2; count of bases not matched to a gene: 9. This CDR3 has 15 residues. Germline V gene lookup returns CDR1 MNHEY and CDR2 SVGAGI. The CDR3 region has the DNA TGTGCCAGCAGTCACGACAGGGACCCCACCTACGAGCAGTACTTC. This encodes CASSHDRDPTYEQYF.

V usage is TRBV21-1 and J usage is TRBJ2-7; TRBD1 is the table's D call and was not checked against the DNA. TRBV21-1 is listed as a pseudogene. CDR3 length: 16 amino acids. The CDR3 DNA reads as TGTGCCAGCAGCAAGAGTGTAGGCCAGGGGGTTTCGAAGCAGTACTTC. This sequence encodes CASSKSVGQGVSKQYF.

The DNA for the CDR3 is TGTGCCAGCAGCTTAGGGGCAGGGGCCTATGGCTACACCTTC. This translates into CASSLGAGAYGYTF. V and J are TRBV11-2 and TRBJ1-2; perhaps TRBD1 as D (6 bases). V was pared by 1 base and J by 4 bases, with 10 bases between. CDR1 is SGHAT, CDR2 FQNNGV, per germline. The CDR3 covers 14 residues.

About this clone: The identical CDR3 is also encoded by other nucleotide sequences in the sample. This chain connects TRBV25-1 to TRBJ1-1; D ambiguous. In germline, CDR1 is MGHDK, CDR2 SYGVNS. Trimming pared 6 bases from V and 0 bases from J, leaving 8 bases between. This CDR3 contains 13 residues. The CDR3 region is CASSRTVNTEAFF. In DNA, the CDR3 is TGTGCCAGCAGCCGGACGGTGAACACTGAAGCTTTCTTT. The whole variable domain, filled in from reference TRBV25-1 and TRBJ1-1, reads EADIYQTPRYLVIGTGKKITLECSQTMGHDKMYWYQQDPGMELHLIHYSYGVNSTEKGDLSSESTVSRIRTEHFPLTLESARPSHTSQYLCASSRTVNTEAFFGQGTRLTVV.

J is TRBJ2-7 and V is TRBV2; 14 nucleotides align to TRBD2. The V gene's germline CDR1 is SNHLY and CDR2 FYNNEI. With 6 bases clipped from V and 7 bases from J, the junction kept 8 bases outside the gene matches. This CDR3 is built from 15 residues. DNA of the CDR3: TGTGCCAGCAGGTCTACCGGGACTAGCGGGAGTGAGCAGTACTTC. This translates into CASRSTGTSGSEQYF.

This clone was observed a single time. This chain's CDR3 is CASTLSTGRNNEKLFF. CDR3 DNA: TGCGCCAGCACCCTTTCAACAGGGCGGAATAATGAAAAACTGTTTTTT. The chain recombines TRBV5-1 with TRBJ1-4, with a tentative D call TRBD1 (6 bases). Germline V gene sequence: CDR1 SGHRS, CDR2 YFSETQ. The CDR3 runs to 16 residues. V was pared by 6 bases and J by 4 bases, with 19 bases between.

The chain couples TRBV5-4 to TRBJ1-2; 9 bases fit TRBD1. CDR1 is SGHNT, CDR2 YYREEE, per germline (reference sequence). The length of the CDR3 is 15 residues. J lost 6 bases, V lost 3 bases, and 9 bases had no gene match. CDR3 DNA: TGTGCCAGCAGCTCTGCTCTGAGGACAGGGGATGGCTACACCTTC. Residues: CASSSALRTGDGYTF.

The V call is TRBV7-9, the J call TRBJ1-3; D might be TRBD1 (5 bases). V was cut by 3 bases and J by 0 bases, with 12 bases left in between. The length of the CDR3 is 16 residues. Germline-derived CDR1 and CDR2 are SEHNR and FQNEAQ (reference sequence). The CDR3 DNA reads TGTGCCAGCAGCTTTTTTCAGGGTGTCTCTGGAAACACCATATATTTT. Its protein is CASSFFQGVSGNTIYF. The whole variable domain, remainder taken from reference TRBV7-9 and TRBJ1-3, is DTGVSQNPRHKITKRGQNVTFRCDPISEHNRLYWYRQTLGQGPEFLTYFQNEAQLEKSRLLSDRFSAERPKGSFSTLEIQRTEQGDSAMYLCASSFFQGVSGNTIYFGEGSWLTVV.

The chain uses TRBV13 and TRBJ1-6; 8 nucleotides line up with TRBD1. Trimming took 3 bases from V and 9 from J; bases not matched to a gene: 4. The germline gives CDR1 PRHDT, CDR2 FYEKMQ (reference sequence). The CDR3 covers 14 residues. DNA of the CDR3: TGTGCCAGCAGCTTGACAGGGGCCAGTTCACCCCTCCACTTT. It codes for CASSLTGASSPLHF.